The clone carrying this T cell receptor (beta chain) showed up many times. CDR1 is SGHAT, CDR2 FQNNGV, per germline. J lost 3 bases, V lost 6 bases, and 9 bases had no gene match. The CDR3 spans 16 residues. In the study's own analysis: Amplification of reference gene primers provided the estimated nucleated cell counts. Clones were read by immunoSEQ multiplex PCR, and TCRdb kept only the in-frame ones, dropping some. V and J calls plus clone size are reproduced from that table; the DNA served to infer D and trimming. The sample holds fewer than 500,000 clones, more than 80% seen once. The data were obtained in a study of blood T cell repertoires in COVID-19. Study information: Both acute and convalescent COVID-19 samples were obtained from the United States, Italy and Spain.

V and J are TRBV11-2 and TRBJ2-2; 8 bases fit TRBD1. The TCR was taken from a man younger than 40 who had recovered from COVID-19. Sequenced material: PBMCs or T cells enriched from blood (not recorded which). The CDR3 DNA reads TGTGCCAGCAGGCCGGGGACAGGATATTACACCGGGGAGCTGTTTTTT. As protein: CASRPGTGYYTGELFF.